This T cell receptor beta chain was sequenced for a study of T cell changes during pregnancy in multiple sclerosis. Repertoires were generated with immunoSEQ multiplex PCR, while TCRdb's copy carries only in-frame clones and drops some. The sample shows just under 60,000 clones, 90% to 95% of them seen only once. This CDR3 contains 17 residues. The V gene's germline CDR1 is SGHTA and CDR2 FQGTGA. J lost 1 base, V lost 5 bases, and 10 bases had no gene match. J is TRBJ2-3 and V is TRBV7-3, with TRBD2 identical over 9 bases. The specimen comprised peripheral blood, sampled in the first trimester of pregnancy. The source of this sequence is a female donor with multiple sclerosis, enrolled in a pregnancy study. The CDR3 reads CASSPQRTSEGTDTQYF. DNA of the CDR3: TGTGCCAGCAGCCCCCAGAGGACTAGCGAAGGCACAGATACGCAGTATTTT.